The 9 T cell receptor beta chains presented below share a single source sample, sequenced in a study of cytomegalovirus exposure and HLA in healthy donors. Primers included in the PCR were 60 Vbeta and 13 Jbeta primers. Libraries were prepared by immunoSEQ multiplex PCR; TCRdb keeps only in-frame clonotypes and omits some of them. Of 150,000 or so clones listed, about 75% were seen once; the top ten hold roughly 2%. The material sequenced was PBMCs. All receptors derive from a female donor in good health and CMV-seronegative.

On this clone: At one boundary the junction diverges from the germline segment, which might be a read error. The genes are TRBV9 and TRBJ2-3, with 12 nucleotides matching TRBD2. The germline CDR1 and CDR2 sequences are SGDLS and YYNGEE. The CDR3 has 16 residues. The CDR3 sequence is CANSVMLAGGLDTQYF. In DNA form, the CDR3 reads TGTGCCAACAGCGTTATGCTAGCGGGAGGGCTGGATACGCAGTATTTT.

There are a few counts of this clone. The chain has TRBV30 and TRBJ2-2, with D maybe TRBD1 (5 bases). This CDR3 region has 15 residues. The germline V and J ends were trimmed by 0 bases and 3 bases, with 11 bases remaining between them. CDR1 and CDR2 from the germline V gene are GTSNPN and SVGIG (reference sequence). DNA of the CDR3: TGTGCCTGGAGTGTAGCAGGGTTGGACACCGGGGAGCTGTTTTTT. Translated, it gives CAWSVAGLDTGELFF.

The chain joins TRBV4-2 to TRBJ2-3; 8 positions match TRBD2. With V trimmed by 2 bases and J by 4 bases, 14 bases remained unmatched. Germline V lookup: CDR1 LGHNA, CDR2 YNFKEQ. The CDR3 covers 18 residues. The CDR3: CASSQKGGGSGSADTQYF. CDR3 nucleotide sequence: TGTGCCAGCAGCCAAAAGGGAGGAGGGAGCGGGAGCGCAGATACGCAGTATTTT.

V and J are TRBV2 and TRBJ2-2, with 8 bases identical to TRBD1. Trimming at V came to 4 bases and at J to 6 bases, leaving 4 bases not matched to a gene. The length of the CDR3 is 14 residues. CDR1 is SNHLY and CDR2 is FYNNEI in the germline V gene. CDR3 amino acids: CASSAQGAPGELFF. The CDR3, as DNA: TGTGCCAGCAGTGCTCAGGGGGCGCCCGGGGAGCTGTTTTTT.

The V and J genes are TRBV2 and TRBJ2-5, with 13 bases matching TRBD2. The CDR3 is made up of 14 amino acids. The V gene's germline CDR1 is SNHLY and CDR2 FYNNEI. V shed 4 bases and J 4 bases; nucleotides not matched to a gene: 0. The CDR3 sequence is CASSGLAGGETQYF. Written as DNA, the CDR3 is TGTGCCAGCAGTGGACTAGCGGGAGGAGAGACCCAGTACTTC.

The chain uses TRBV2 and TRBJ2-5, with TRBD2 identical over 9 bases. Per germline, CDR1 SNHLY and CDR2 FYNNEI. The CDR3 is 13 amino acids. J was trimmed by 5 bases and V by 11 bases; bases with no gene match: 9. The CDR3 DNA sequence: TGTGCCGGACAGCGGGAGGCGGGGGAGACCCAGTACTTC. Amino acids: CAGQREAGETQYF.

The CDR3 loop reads CASSPPGRISTDTQYF. CDR3 nucleotides: TGTGCCAGCTCACCACCGGGGCGGATTAGCACAGATACGCAGTATTTT. The chain joins TRBV18 to TRBJ2-3; TRBD1 might be the D (5 bases). CDR1 and CDR2 from the germline V gene are KGHSH and LQKENI. V lost 0 bases, J lost 0 bases, and 10 bases lay in between. CDR3 size: 16 residues. Using reference TRBV18 and TRBJ2-3 for the parts outside the CDR3, the full variable domain is NAGVMQNPRHLVRRRGQEARLRCSPMKGHSHVYWYRQLPEEGLKFMVYLQKENIIDESGMPKERFSAEFPKEGPSILRIQQVVRGDSAAYFCASSPPGRISTDTQYFGPGTRLTVL.

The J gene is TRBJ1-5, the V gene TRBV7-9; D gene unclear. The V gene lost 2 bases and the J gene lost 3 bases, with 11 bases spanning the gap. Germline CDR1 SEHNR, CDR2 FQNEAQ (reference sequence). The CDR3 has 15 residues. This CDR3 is CASSLQGQVNQPQHF. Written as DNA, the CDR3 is TGTGCCAGCAGCTTACAAGGCCAGGTCAATCAGCCCCAGCATTTT. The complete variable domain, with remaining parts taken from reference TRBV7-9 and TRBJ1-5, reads DTGVSQNPRHKITKRGQNVTFRCDPISEHNRLYWYRQTLGQGPEFLTYFQNEAQLEKSRLLSDRFSAERPKGSFSTLEIQRTEQGDSAMYLCASSLQGQVNQPQHFGDGTRLSIL.

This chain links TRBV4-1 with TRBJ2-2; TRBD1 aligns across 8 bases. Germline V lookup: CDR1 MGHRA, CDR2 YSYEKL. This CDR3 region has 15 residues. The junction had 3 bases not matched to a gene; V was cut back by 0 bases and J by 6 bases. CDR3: CASSQDGRGPGELFF. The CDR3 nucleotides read TGCGCCAGCAGCCAAGATGGCAGGGGGCCCGGGGAGCTGTTTTTT.